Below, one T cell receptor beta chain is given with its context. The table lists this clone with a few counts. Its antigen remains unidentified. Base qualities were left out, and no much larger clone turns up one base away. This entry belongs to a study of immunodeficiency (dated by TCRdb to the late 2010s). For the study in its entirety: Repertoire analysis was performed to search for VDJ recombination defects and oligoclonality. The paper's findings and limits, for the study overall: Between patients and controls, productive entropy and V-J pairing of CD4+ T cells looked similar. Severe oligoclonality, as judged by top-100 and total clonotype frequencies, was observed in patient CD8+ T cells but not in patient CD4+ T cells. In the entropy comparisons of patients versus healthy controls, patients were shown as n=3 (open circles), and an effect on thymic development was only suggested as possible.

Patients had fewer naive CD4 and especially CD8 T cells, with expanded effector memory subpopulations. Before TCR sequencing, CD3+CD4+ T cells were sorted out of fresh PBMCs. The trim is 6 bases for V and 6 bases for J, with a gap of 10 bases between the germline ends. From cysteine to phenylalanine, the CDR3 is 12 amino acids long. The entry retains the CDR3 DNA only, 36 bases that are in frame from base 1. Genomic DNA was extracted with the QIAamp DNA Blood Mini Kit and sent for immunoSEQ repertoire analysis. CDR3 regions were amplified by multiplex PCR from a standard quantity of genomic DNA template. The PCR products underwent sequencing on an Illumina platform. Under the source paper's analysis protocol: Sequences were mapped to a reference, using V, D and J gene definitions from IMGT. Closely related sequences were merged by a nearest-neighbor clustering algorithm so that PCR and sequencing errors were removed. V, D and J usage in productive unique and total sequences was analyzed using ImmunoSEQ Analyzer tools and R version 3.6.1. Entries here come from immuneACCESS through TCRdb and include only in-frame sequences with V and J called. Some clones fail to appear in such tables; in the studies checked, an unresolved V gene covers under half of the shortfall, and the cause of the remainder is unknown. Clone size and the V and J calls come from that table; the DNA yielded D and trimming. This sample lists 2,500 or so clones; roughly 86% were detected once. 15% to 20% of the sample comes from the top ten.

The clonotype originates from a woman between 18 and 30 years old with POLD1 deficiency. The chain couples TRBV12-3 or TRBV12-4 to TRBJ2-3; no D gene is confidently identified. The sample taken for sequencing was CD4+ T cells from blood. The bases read TGTGCCAGCAGAAACGGTGGCGATACGCAGTATTTT. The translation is CASRNGGDTQYF.